The sequence of this T cell receptor beta chain was determined in a study of regulatory T cells in long-lasting Graves disease. Through Arm-PCR of CDR3 regions and iRepertoire HTBI primers, TCR beta libraries were built. TCRdb re-derived calls from the multiplex PCR reads in MiXCR, one entry per CDR3 protein. Among over 350,000 distinct CDR3 sequences listed, approximately 15% were seen once. The time point was: newly diagnosed GD, antithyroid drugs for less than 3 months. PBMC RNA was the source of the TCR library. Germline loops: CDR1 KGHDR, CDR2 SFDVKD. This CDR3 comprises 20 residues. Trimming took 9 bases from V and 0 from J; bases not matched to a gene: 22. The same sample was also used in a study of T cells in Graves' hyperthyroidism and ophthalmopathy.

Material: peripheral blood mononuclear cells (PBMCs), obtained at new diagnosis, from a patient treated with antithyroid drugs. V is TRBV24-1 and J is TRBJ2-3; TRBD2 matches at 8 bases. This receptor was obtained from a woman in her thirties or forties with Graves disease. Here the CDR3 DNA reads TGTGCCACCGGTGCGTCCCAGCGGGGGCTTATAGAACCCAGCACAGATACGCAGTATTTT. It translates to CATGASQRGLIEPSTDTQYF.